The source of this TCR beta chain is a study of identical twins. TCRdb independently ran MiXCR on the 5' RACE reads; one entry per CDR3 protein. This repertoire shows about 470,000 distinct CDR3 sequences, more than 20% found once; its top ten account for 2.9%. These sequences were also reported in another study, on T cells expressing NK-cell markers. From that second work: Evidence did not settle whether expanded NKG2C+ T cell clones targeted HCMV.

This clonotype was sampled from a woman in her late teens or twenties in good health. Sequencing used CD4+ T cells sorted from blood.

The CDR3 DNA is TGCGCCAGCAGCCAAGCCCTAGACTTCACAGATACGCAGTATTTT. Translating it yields CASSQALDFTDTQYF. This chain uses TRBV4-3 with TRBJ2-3; D remains ambiguous. CDR3 length: 15 residues. Germline V gene data show CDR1 as LGHNA and CDR2 as YSLEER. The ends were cut back, 1 base at V and 2 bases at J, with 10 bases in the middle.